A selection of T cell receptor beta chains follows, all from one sample in a study of T cells in Graves' hyperthyroidism and ophthalmopathy. TCRdb recomputed calls from the multiplex PCR reads with MiXCR, one row per CDR3 protein. The repertoire holds some 560,000 distinct CDR3 sequences, with about 15% as singletons. The specimen sequenced was blood. The receptors were sampled from a woman in her thirties or forties with Graves' hyperthyroidism. Both conserved end residues are part of each CDR3. D genes are given only for firm matches. A clone size is listed for some rows: how often the clone was seen (once, few, many), or a class if it is expanded.

J,size,D,V,CDR3,DNA
TRBJ2-1,-,TRBD2,TRBV10-3,CAITDAGGRNEQFF,TGTGCCATCACAGACGCGGGAGGTAGGAATGAGCAGTTCTTC
TRBJ1-4,-,-,TRBV7-9,CASSLGTIGDEKLFF,TGTGCCAGCAGCTTAGGGACAATCGGGGATGAAAAACTGTTTTTT
TRBJ2-1,many,-,TRBV5-1,CASSLLGQGAHSYNEQFF,TGCGCCAGCAGCTTGCTCGGTCAGGGAGCGCACTCCTACAATGAGCAGTTCTTC
TRBJ2-4,few,TRBD2,TRBV7-8,CASSRHSRGGRGVAKNIQYF,TGTGCCAGCAGCCGACATTCGCGGGGGGGACGGGGAGTAGCCAAAAACATTCAGTACTTC
TRBJ2-1,many,TRBD2,TRBV27,CASSSGTSGHNEQFF,TGTGCCAGCAGTTCAGGGACTAGCGGCCACAATGAGCAGTTCTTC
TRBJ2-5,-,TRBD1,TRBV5-5,CASSTMTGGGETQYF,TGTGCCAGCAGCACGATGACAGGGGGCGGTGAGACCCAGTACTTC
TRBJ2-1,few,-,TRBV28,CASKGIYNEQFF,TGTGCCAGCAAGGGGATATACAATGAGCAGTTCTTC
TRBJ2-7,many,TRBD1,TRBV18,CASSPRGTGHEQYF,TGTGCCAGCTCACCACGTGGGACAGGGCACGAGCAGTACTTC
TRBJ1-1,many,-,TRBV6-1,CASSPLPGVRDTEAFF,TGTGCCAGCAGTCCCCTACCAGGGGTGAGGGACACTGAAGCTTTCTTT
TRBJ2-2,-,TRBD1,TRBV24-1,CATSNRDREAGELFF,TGTGCCACCAGTAACCGGGACAGGGAGGCCGGGGAGCTGTTTTTT
TRBJ2-5,few,-,TRBV19,CASSRVLGPETQYF,TGTGCCAGTAGTAGGGTTCTGGGACCAGAGACCCAGTACTTC
TRBJ2-1,-,TRBD2,TRBV12-3/TRBV12-4,CASSERGLNEQFF,TGTGCCAGCAGTGAGCGGGGCCTCAATGAGCAGTTCTTC
TRBJ1-5,many,-,TRBV3-1,CASSQGFGVNQPQHF,TGTGCCAGCAGCCAAGGCTTTGGGGTCAATCAGCCCCAGCATTTT
TRBJ2-1,many,TRBD2,TRBV11-1,CASSSVGTSGLSSYNEQFF,TGTGCCAGCAGCTCCGTTGGGACTAGCGGTTTAAGCTCCTACAATGAGCAGTTCTTC
TRBJ2-3,-,TRBD2,TRBV7-3,CASSLGLAISTDAQYF,TGTGCCAGCAGCTTAGGACTAGCGATAAGCACAGATGCGCAGTATTTT
TRBJ2-7,many,TRBD1,TRBV5-1,CASTPPDRGPHEQYF,TGCGCCAGCACCCCCCCGGACAGGGGGCCTCACGAGCAGTACTTC
TRBJ2-7,many,-,TRBV28,CASSGGTLPHEQYF,TGTGCCAGCTCGGGTGGGACACTACCCCACGAGCAGTACTTC
TRBJ1-4,many,-,TRBV20-1,CSARPQGTEKLFF,TGCAGTGCTAGACCCCAGGGCACTGAAAAACTGTTTTTT
TRBJ2-7,-,TRBD2,TRBV5-1,CASCLTSGSSSYEQYF,TGCGCCAGCTGCCTCACTAGCGGGTCTAGCTCCTACGAGCAGTACTTC
TRBJ1-1,many,-,TRBV28,CASTSTLRWAGGPTEAFF,TGTGCCAGCACTTCCACCCTTCGGTGGGCGGGGGGTCCCACTGAAGCTTTCTTT
TRBJ1-1,many,TRBD1,TRBV3-1,CASSQRRTGGAEAFF,TGTGCCAGCAGCCAAAGGCGGACAGGGGGTGCTGAAGCTTTCTTT
TRBJ2-1,many,TRBD2,TRBV24-1,CATSAREGLDEQFF,TGTGCCACCTCTGCCAGGGAGGGTTTGGATGAGCAGTTCTTC
TRBJ1-4,few,TRBD1,TRBV5-1,CASSTGTGLTNEKLFF,TGCGCCAGCAGCACCGGGACAGGTTTAACTAATGAAAAACTGTTTTTT
TRBJ2-5,many,TRBD2,TRBV28,CASTLYTSGSQETQYF,TGTGCCAGCACGTTGTATACTAGCGGGAGCCAGGAGACCCAGTACTTC
TRBJ2-3,-,TRBD2,TRBV19,CASSIQGLAGGTDTQYF,TGTGCCAGTAGTATACAAGGACTAGCGGGGGGCACAGATACGCAGTATTTT
TRBJ2-3,many,TRBD2,TRBV20-1,CSAPTGTSGTDTQYF,TGCAGTGCTCCTACCGGGACTAGCGGCACAGATACGCAGTATTTT
TRBJ1-1,many,TRBD1,TRBV19,CASSPGQGLAEAFF,TGTGCCAGTAGTCCCGGACAGGGTCTAGCTGAAGCTTTCTTT
TRBJ2-5,many,-,TRBV7-6,CASSSSPGQETQYF,TGTGCCAGCAGTTCCAGTCCTGGACAAGAGACCCAGTACTTC
TRBJ2-3,-,-,TRBV5-4,CASTWTGTDTQYF,TGTGCCAGCACCTGGACTGGCACAGATACGCAGTATTTT
TRBJ2-7,many,-,TRBV27,CASSLGWGTGPSSEQYF,TGTGCCAGCAGTTTAGGTTGGGGAACAGGGCCCTCCTCCGAGCAGTACTTC
TRBJ2-7,few,TRBD1,TRBV7-9,CASSLLDRVHEQYF,TGTGCCAGCAGCTTACTGGACAGGGTCCACGAGCAGTACTTC
TRBJ1-2,many,TRBD1,TRBV28,CASSLRGGQQGANYGYTF,TGTGCCAGCAGTTTAAGGGGGGGGCAACAGGGGGCGAACTATGGCTACACCTTC
TRBJ2-1,many,TRBD2,TRBV18,CASSPLAGEENEQFF,TGTGCCAGCTCACCACTAGCGGGAGAGGAAAATGAGCAGTTCTTC